A single sample gave rise to the 3 T cell receptor beta chains below, sequenced in a study of tumor and adjacent non-tumor tissue in lung cancer. This sample's RNA came from whole unsorted tissue. Distant lung tissue was collected more than 3 cm away from the tumor edge. Three rounds of nested PCR, following a modified ARM-PCR protocol, produced the TCRbeta library. TCRdb processed the multiplex PCR reads anew with MiXCR; each CDR3 protein has one entry. The table has over 40,000 distinct CDR3 sequences, 74% seen once; the top ten hold roughly a quarter. The sample comprised distant non-tumor lung tissue. The receptors shown here come from a woman between 55 and 75 years old with non-small cell lung cancer.

This clonotype was observed once. Sequence at one end of the junction differs from germline and may be a read error. The CDR3 sequence is CVSRMGRRRGRGTYTQYF. In nucleotides, the CDR3 is TGTGTCAGCAGAATGGGAAGGAGAAGGGGTCGCGGCACATATACGCAGTATTTT. The chain has TRBV28 and TRBJ2-3; possibly TRBD1 for D (5 bases). Per germline, CDR1 MDHEN and CDR2 SYDVKM. The CDR3 spans 18 residues.

Turning to this clonotype: One junction end does not reproduce the germline sequence, and a read error may be involved. The chain couples TRBV6-5 to TRBJ1-6; 10 bases line up with TRBD1. Germline V gene data show CDR1 as MNHEY and CDR2 as SVGAGI. The length of the CDR3 is 16 residues. The CDR3 DNA reads as TGTGCCAGTGTCCAGACAGGGGGCTCCTATATTTCACCCCTCCACTTC. Protein sequence: CASVQTGGSYISPLHF.

This clonotype is medium-sized (0.01 to 0.1%) within its sample. This rearrangement joins TRBV4-1 to TRBJ2-3; D perhaps matches TRBD2 (5 bases). This CDR3 comprises 15 residues. The V and J ends lost 2 bases and 0 bases respectively, with 9 bases between them. Germline CDR1 reads MGHRA; CDR2 reads YSYEKL. The CDR3 coding sequence is TGCGCCAGCAGCCAAAGAGGACTCAGCACAGATACGCAGTATTTT. Translating gives CASSQRGLSTDTQYF.